This passage covers 29 T cell receptor beta chains from one sample sequenced in a study of cytomegalovirus exposure and HLA in healthy donors. With 60 Vbeta and 13 Jbeta primers, the PCR was carried out. Profiling relied on immunoSEQ multiplex PCR, and the TCRdb table lists in-frame clones only, not all of them. Of 130,000 or so clones in the sample, around 9% were seen once. The sample taken for sequencing was PBMCs. The receptors were sampled from a man aged 35-49 years in good health and CMV-seronegative.

This clone turned up a few times. The rearrangement uses TRBV6-6 and TRBJ1-1; TRBD1 matches 7 bases. The V gene end was trimmed by 2 bases and the J gene end by 1 base; junction bases not matched to a gene: 1. The CDR3 consists of 14 residues. The V gene's germline CDR1 is MNHNY and CDR2 SVGAGI (reference sequence). CDR3 coding DNA: TGTGCCAGCAGTTACCAGGGGGGGAACACTGAAGCTTTCTTT. As protein: CASSYQGGNTEAFF.

In this sample, this clone is medium-sized. The rearrangement uses TRBV6-1 and TRBJ2-1; D unresolved. The germline V gene encodes CDR1 MNHNS and CDR2 SASEGT. Trimming pared 8 bases from V and 7 bases from J, leaving 15 bases between. This CDR3 spans 13 amino acids. CDR3 DNA sequence: TGTGCCAGCTACACAGTTCCAAGGAATGAGCAGTTCTTC. It translates to CASYTVPRNEQFF.

The chain is built from TRBV5-8 and TRBJ2-3; possibly TRBD2 for D (5 bases). V lost 3 bases and J 2 bases, leaving 13 bases between the germline ends. The CDR3 is 15 residues long. The germline gives CDR1 SGHTS, CDR2 YDEGEE. CDR3 sequence reads: CASSSSGFYTDTQYF. In DNA, the CDR3 is TGTGCCAGCAGCTCCTCGGGGTTTTACACAGATACGCAGTATTTT.

The J gene is TRBJ1-3, the V gene TRBV28, with a tentative D call TRBD1 (5 bases). Germline values: CDR1 MDHEN, CDR2 SYDVKM. This CDR3 has 14 amino acids. The V gene lost 5 bases and the J gene lost 0 bases, with 8 bases spanning the gap. CDR3 coding DNA: TGTGCCAGCAGTACAGGCCCCTCTGGAAACACCATATATTTT. Protein sequence: CASSTGPSGNTIYF.

The chain has TRBV28 and TRBJ2-7, with 8 bases that match TRBD2. Trimming at V came to 6 bases and at J to 0 bases, leaving 4 bases not matched to a gene. The CDR3 sequence is 14 residues long. The germline V gene has CDR1 MDHEN and CDR2 SYDVKM. The CDR3 is CASSYSGTSYEQYF. The CDR3 DNA reads TGTGCCAGCAGCTATAGCGGGACCTCCTACGAGCAGTACTTC.

The chain recombines TRBV5-5 with TRBJ1-5; 9 nucleotides align to TRBD1. This CDR3 comprises 15 residues. Germline assignment: CDR1 SGHKS and CDR2 YYEKEE (reference sequence). The trim removed 2 bases at V and 7 bases at J, leaving 7 bases unmatched. In nucleotides, the CDR3 is TGTGCCAGCAGCTTAGGGGACAGGGAATGGCAGCCCCAGCATTTT. This gives the protein CASSLGDREWQPQHF.

This chain links TRBV5-1 with TRBJ1-2, with D possibly being TRBD1 (6 bases). The V end lost 0 bases, the J end lost 2 bases, and 14 bases lay between the germline ends. The CDR3 consists of 16 residues. Germline lookup yields CDR1 SGHRS and CDR2 YFSETQ. CDR3 loop: CASSLEGGGLNYGYTF. The CDR3 DNA reads as TGCGCCAGCAGCTTGGAAGGCGGGGGCCTAAACTATGGCTACACCTTC.

This clone showed up just a few times. The chain joins TRBV7-9 to TRBJ1-5; D remains ambiguous. This CDR3 has 15 residues. The germline V gene has CDR1 SEHNR and CDR2 FQNEAQ (reference sequence). The V gene lost 5 bases and the J gene lost 2 bases, with 13 bases spanning the gap. CDR3 sequence: CASSPALEGNQPQHF. The CDR3 DNA reads as TGTGCCAGCAGCCCCGCCTTGGAGGGCAATCAGCCCCAGCATTTT.

This clone was counted only a few times. This chain joins TRBV7-7 and TRBJ2-5, with D tentatively TRBD2 (6 bases). The V end lost 1 base, the J end lost 5 bases, and 20 bases lay between the germline ends. From germline, CDR1 is SSHAT and CDR2 FNYEAQ (reference sequence). CDR3 length: 17 amino acids. CDR3 sequence reads: CASSLGAGKRTGETQYF. The CDR3 DNA reads as TGTGCCAGCAGCTTAGGTGCGGGGAAGCGGACCGGGGAGACCCAGTACTTC.

This clone has a handful of counts. This chain uses TRBV7-9 with TRBJ2-3; TRBD2 aligns across 8 bases. The germline gives CDR1 SEHNR, CDR2 FQNEAQ (reference sequence). The V gene end was trimmed by 3 bases and the J gene end by 3 bases; junction bases not matched to a gene: 17. CDR3 size: 19 residues. CDR3 DNA: TGTGCCAGCAGCTTCCAGAGGAGCGGGGGCCCCTGGGTGACAGATACGCAGTATTTT. As protein: CASSFQRSGGPWVTDTQYF.

This clone turned up a few times. The J gene is TRBJ2-5, the V gene TRBV9; D is possibly TRBD2 (6 bases). Germline loops: CDR1 SGDLS, CDR2 YYNGEE. Trimming shortened V by 0 bases and J by 3 bases, and 12 bases separated the two germline ends. This CDR3 is built from 15 residues. The CDR3 DNA sequence: TGTGCCAGCAGCGTAGGGCAGGGAGGAGAAGAGACCCAGTACTTC. The encoded protein is CASSVGQGGEETQYF.

V is TRBV2 and J is TRBJ1-6, with TRBD1 matching 8 bases. Germline V gene lookup returns CDR1 SNHLY and CDR2 FYNNEI. CDR3 length: 14 amino acids. V was pared by 4 bases and J by 7 bases, with 3 bases of the junction left unmatched. The CDR3 nucleotides read TGTGCCAGCAGTGGACAGGGGAGCAATTCACCCCTCCACTTT. This encodes CASSGQGSNSPLHF.

There are a few counts of this clone. The chain has TRBV27 and TRBJ2-1; 12 positions match TRBD2. V lost 5 bases and J lost 8; bases outside the gene matches: 4. The CDR3 totals 14 residues. CDR1 is MNHEY, CDR2 SMNVEV, per germline (reference sequence). The CDR3 DNA is TGTGCCAGCAGTGCTAGCGGGGGGGCCGATGAGCAGTTCTTC. Amino acids: CASSASGGADEQFF.

This clone has just a few counts. The chain couples TRBV4-2 to TRBJ2-7; TRBD2 agrees at 14 bases. The CDR3 spans 16 residues. V shed 5 bases, J shed 4 bases, and the junction held 7 bases outside the gene matches. Germline CDR1 and CDR2: LGHNA and YNFKEQ. CDR3 in amino acids: CASSTPGLAGDYEQYF. The CDR3, as DNA: TGTGCCAGCAGCACCCCGGGACTAGCGGGGGATTACGAGCAGTACTTC.

This clone has a handful of counts. The V call is TRBV25-1, the J call TRBJ1-1; TRBD1 agrees at 8 bases. CDR3 length: 14 residues. The J segment lost 6 bases and the V segment lost 1 base, leaving 4 bases of the junction unmatched. CDR1 is MGHDK and CDR2 is SYGVNS in the germline V gene. The CDR3 region has the DNA TGTGCCAGCAGTGAATCTGACAGGGGCGCTGAAGCTTTCTTT. Translation: CASSESDRGAEAFF.

This clone was seen more than once but under ten times. V is TRBV4-1 and J is TRBJ2-1, with a weak D call TRBD2 (6 bases). Germline V gene data show CDR1 as MGHRA and CDR2 as YSYEKL. V was shortened by 1 base and J by 0 bases, with 10 bases between the two germline ends. This CDR3 comprises 16 residues. The CDR3 nucleotides read TGCGCCAGCAGCCAAGCGGGGGTGAGCTCCTACAATGAGCAGTTCTTC. Its protein is CASSQAGVSSYNEQFF.

The chain has TRBV4-3 and TRBJ1-1; D is ambiguous. The germline V and J ends were trimmed by 6 bases and 1 base, with 6 bases remaining between them. Germline assignment: CDR1 LGHNA and CDR2 YSLEER. CDR3 length equals 12 residues. The chain's CDR3 is CASSLGNTEAFF. CDR3 sequence (DNA): TGCGCCAGCAGTCTAGGGAACACTGAAGCTTTCTTT.

This clone showed up many times. The chain joins TRBV5-1 to TRBJ1-1; 10 nucleotides align to TRBD1. CDR3 length equals 15 residues. V lost 0 bases and J lost 5; bases outside the gene matches: 4. Per germline, CDR1 SGHRS and CDR2 YFSETQ. The chain's CDR3 is CASSLGQGAGTEAFF. CDR3 coding DNA: TGCGCCAGCAGCTTGGGACAGGGGGCGGGTACTGAAGCTTTCTTT.

This rearrangement joins TRBV9 to TRBJ2-1; 10 positions agree with TRBD2. The V gene end was trimmed by 2 bases and the J gene end by 8 bases; junction bases not matched to a gene: 4. CDR1 SGDLS and CDR2 YYNGEE come from the germline V gene. CDR3 length: 14 residues. This CDR3 reads CASSVSGGVYEQFF. The DNA of the CDR3 is TGTGCCAGCAGCGTGAGCGGGGGGGTTTATGAGCAGTTCTTC. Based on the CDR3 plus reference TRBV9 and TRBJ2-1, the full variable domain is DSGVTQTPKHLITATGQRVTLRCSPRSGDLSVYWYQQSLDQGLQFLIQYYNGEERAKGNILERFSAQQFPDLHSELNLSSLELGDSALYFCASSVSGGVYEQFFGPGTRLTVL.

This clone was seen only a few times. This chain connects TRBV7-3 to TRBJ1-1; weak D call: TRBD1 (5 bases). Trimming took 5 bases from V and 3 from J, leaving 16 bases between them. The CDR3 loop spans 15 amino acids. CDR1 and CDR2 from the germline V gene are SGHTA and FQGTGA. Written as DNA, the CDR3 is TGTGCCAGCAGCCCGGTGGGGGGAAGAGACACTGAAGCTTTCTTT. It specifies CASSPVGGRDTEAFF. Full variable domain (rest looked up from reference TRBV7-3 and TRBJ1-1): GAGVSQTPSNKVTEKGKYVELRCDPISGHTALYWYRQSLGQGPEFLIYFQGTGAADDSGLPNDRFFAVRPEGSVSTLKIQRTERGDSAVYLCASSPVGGRDTEAFFGQGTRLTVV.

This clone has a handful of counts. The V gene is TRBV6-1, the J gene TRBJ2-1; 7 bases fit TRBD1. CDR1 is MNHNS, CDR2 SASEGT, per germline. Unmatched junction bases numbered 10, after V lost 6 bases and J lost 5 bases. This CDR3 spans 15 amino acids. The CDR3 bases are TGTGCCAGCAGCATCGACAGGGCCAGACACAATGAGCAGTTCTTC. Encoded protein: CASSIDRARHNEQFF.

This clone showed up just a few times. The J gene is TRBJ2-5, the V gene TRBV5-6; 8 nucleotides match TRBD1. V lost 4 bases to trimming and J lost 7 bases; unmatched junction nucleotides: 6. The CDR3 runs 13 residues. Germline CDR1 reads SGHDT; CDR2 reads YYEEEE. The CDR3 protein is CASSTGGSGTQYF. For the CDR3, the DNA is TGTGCCAGCAGCACAGGGGGGTCAGGGACCCAGTACTTC.

This clone was counted only a few times. The chain joins TRBV5-6 to TRBJ1-5, with no clear D. The CDR3 contains 14 residues. The germline CDR1 and CDR2 sequences are SGHDT and YYEEEE. V was shortened by 0 bases and J by 4 bases, with 8 bases between the two germline ends. The CDR3: CASSLGAGNQPQHF. The CDR3 DNA sequence: TGTGCCAGCAGCTTGGGGGCAGGTAATCAGCCCCAGCATTTT.

This clone was detected only a few times. V gene TRBV19 combines with J gene TRBJ2-2, with no clear D. Trimming removed 4 bases at V and 5 bases at J, with 8 bases between. Germline V gene lookup returns CDR1 LNHDA and CDR2 SQIVND (reference sequence). The CDR3 extends over 13 amino acids. This chain's CDR3 is CASSNHGTGELFF. In DNA form, the CDR3 reads TGTGCCAGTAGTAATCACGGTACCGGGGAGCTGTTTTTT.

This clone has only a few counts. The genes are TRBV5-6 and TRBJ1-3; no reliable D call. The CDR3 is made up of 13 amino acids. The germline V and J ends were trimmed by 4 bases and 2 bases, with 7 bases remaining between them. CDR1 SGHDT and CDR2 YYEEEE come from the germline V gene. CDR3 coding DNA: TGTGCCAGCAGCCATAGAGCTGGAAACACCATATATTTT. Its translation is CASSHRAGNTIYF.

The chain links TRBV5-1 to TRBJ2-2; maybe TRBD1 (8 bases). The V gene lost 0 bases and the J gene lost 6 bases, with 12 bases spanning the gap. The CDR3 contains 15 residues. Germline V gene lookup returns CDR1 SGHRS and CDR2 YFSETQ. The CDR3 bases are TGCGCCAGCAGCTTGGCACAGGGGGGGGCCGGGGAGCTGTTTTTT. It specifies CASSLAQGGAGELFF.

The chain carries TRBV11-2 and TRBJ2-7; no definite D call. The CDR3 is 13 amino acids. The germline V gene has CDR1 SGHAT and CDR2 FQNNGV. Trimming removed 3 bases from V and 0 bases from J, with 6 bases in between. The CDR3 sequence is CASSFPSSYEQYF. The CDR3 nucleotides are TGTGCCAGCAGCTTCCCCAGCTCCTACGAGCAGTACTTC.

This clone was counted a few times. The chain carries TRBV6-5 and TRBJ2-7; 7 bases are a match to TRBD2. The CDR3 runs 14 residues. J lost 7 bases, V lost 2 bases, and 8 bases had no gene match. The V gene's germline CDR1 is MNHEY and CDR2 SVGAGI. CDR3 protein: CASSYTGPAGEQYF. As DNA, the CDR3 is TGTGCCAGCAGTTACACGGGACCAGCGGGGGAGCAGTACTTC.

V usage is TRBV5-1 and J usage is TRBJ2-2; D is possibly TRBD2 (7 bases). CDR1 is SGHRS, CDR2 YFSETQ, per germline. The germline V and J ends were trimmed by 5 bases and 3 bases, with 14 bases remaining between them. The CDR3 sequence is 15 residues long. The CDR3 nucleotides read TGCGCCAGCAGTGGGGGGGGGCCTGACACCGGGGAGCTGTTTTTT. Amino acids: CASSGGGPDTGELFF.